A single sample gave rise to the 11 T cell receptor beta chains below, sequenced in a study of T-cell reconstitution after alpha-beta-depleted transplantation in children. Library preparation (for TCRbeta) was performed with unique molecular identifiers. TCRdb re-called the PCR reads with MiXCR, one entry per CDR3 protein. The repertoire holds 600,000 to 700,000 distinct CDR3 sequences, with roughly 17% as singletons. Sequencing used PBMCs from the stem cell graft donor, obtained from the stem cell graft. These receptors all come from a human donor who donated a stem cell graft to a child with acute myeloid leukemia.

This clonotype has a count of ten or more. The chain recombines TRBV20-1 with TRBJ1-6, with 7 nucleotides matching TRBD1. CDR1 and CDR2 from the germline V gene are DFQATT and SNEGSKA (reference sequence). The V and J ends lost 5 bases and 7 bases, in that order; junction bases with no gene match: 8. The CDR3 is 14 residues long. The CDR3 coding sequence is TGCAGTGCTGAGATGACAGGGTGGAATTCACCCCTCCACTTT. This gives the protein CSAEMTGWNSPLHF.

Turning to this clonotype: A read error may explain this, as a much larger clone is one base away. The chain links TRBV15 to TRBJ2-5; D gene ambiguous. The CDR3 is 13 amino acids. From germline, CDR1 is LNHNV and CDR2 YYDKDF (reference sequence). Here the CDR3 DNA reads TGTGCCACCAGCAGAGACAGAGAGGAGAGCCAGTACTTC. Residues: CATSRDREESQYF.

The chain employs TRBV12-3 or TRBV12-4 and TRBJ1-1; possibly TRBD1 for D (6 bases). The CDR3 consists of 12 residues. Trimming took off 3 bases at V and 11 bases at J, with 13 bases between the two ends. The chain's CDR3 is CASSLGAPKAFF. The CDR3 nucleotides are TGTGCCAGCAGTTTGGGGGCCCCGAAGGCTTTCTTT.

This clonotype turned up a few times. The CDR3 DNA reads TGCGCCAGCAACCTGGGAGGGGGGGCCGACTACGAGCAGTACTTC. This codes for CASNLGGGADYEQYF. This sequence joins TRBV5-1 and TRBJ2-7; D possibly corresponds to TRBD2 (7 bases). V was shortened by 6 bases and J by 3 bases, with 19 bases between the two germline ends. This CDR3 contains 15 residues. In germline, CDR1 is SGHRS, CDR2 YFSETQ.

The J gene is TRBJ2-2, the V gene TRBV5-4; 9 bases fit TRBD1. The length of the CDR3 is 16 residues. Germline-derived CDR1 and CDR2 are SGHNT and YYREEE (reference sequence). V was pared by 2 bases and J by 3 bases, with 5 bases of the junction left unmatched. The DNA for the CDR3 is TGTGCCAGCAGCTTCTGGACAGGGGCCGACACCGGGGAGCTGTTTTTT. Translated, it gives CASSFWTGADTGELFF.

The V gene is TRBV21-1, the J gene TRBJ1-1. TRBV21-1 is listed as a pseudogene. The CDR3 is 16 residues long. The chain's CDR3 is CASSKEVGRMNTEAFF. In DNA, the CDR3 is TGTGCCAGCAGCAAAGAGGTCGGAAGGATGAACACTGAAGCTTTCTTT.

The rearrangement uses TRBV12-3 or TRBV12-4 and TRBJ1-1, with D unclear. V lost 7 bases, J lost 4 bases, and 16 bases lay in between. CDR3 length: 14 residues. The DNA for the CDR3 is TGTGCCAGCACTCCCCGATTCACACCCACTGAAGCTTTCTTT. Translation: CASTPRFTPTEAFF.

This clonotype was counted a few times. This rearrangement joins TRBV28 to TRBJ2-7; TRBD1 is a possible D gene (6 bases). V was shortened by 6 bases and J by 2 bases, with 14 bases between the two germline ends. This CDR3 spans 14 amino acids. CDR1 MDHEN and CDR2 SYDVKM come from the germline V gene. The CDR3 DNA is TGTGCCAGCAGCCAAACGGGACACACCTACGAGCAGTACGTC. Protein product: CASSQTGHTYEQYV.

Comments on this clonotype: This sequence may be a read error, since a much larger clone differs from it by one base. V usage is TRBV6-1 and J usage is TRBJ2-2; D call uncertain. CDR3 length: 13 residues. Trimming took off 6 bases at V and 7 bases at J, with 12 bases between the two ends. CDR1 is MNHNS and CDR2 is SASEGT in the germline V gene. As DNA, the CDR3 is TGTGCCAGCAGCCCTCCCGCGGTCGGGGAGCTGTTTTTT. Its translation is CASSPPAVGELFF.

There are many counts of this clonotype. The CDR3 here is CSAAPGTSGAYNEQFF. The CDR3 DNA follows: TGCAGTGCTGCCCCCGGGACTAGCGGGGCATACAATGAGCAGTTCTTC. J is TRBJ2-1 and V is TRBV20-1, with 13 nucleotides matching TRBD2. With V trimmed by 5 bases and J by 4 bases, 8 bases remained unmatched. Germline CDR1 and CDR2: DFQATT and SNEGSKA (reference sequence). CDR3 length equals 16 residues.

In its sample, this clonotype was seen a few times. The chain has TRBV7-9 and TRBJ2-4; D is uncertain. The CDR3 is 13 amino acids. CDR1 and CDR2 (germline): SEHNR, FQNEAQ (reference sequence). V shed 8 bases and J shed 3 bases, with 11 bases lying between them. The CDR3 protein is CASLGIGKNIQYF. The CDR3 coding sequence is TGTGCCAGCCTGGGGATCGGCAAAAACATTCAGTACTTC.